The following is a T cell receptor (beta chain) sequence with its context. The V and J ends lost 0 bases and 9 bases respectively, with 10 bases between them. The CDR3 sequence is 13 residues long. CDR1 and CDR2 from the germline V gene are MNHEY and SVGAGI. This record comes from a study of blood T cell repertoires in COVID-19. Across the study: PBMCs, B-cell-depleted T cells, or T cells were the source of the cDNA or gDNA that made up the material.

Per the authors' pipeline: Reference gene primer amplification gave estimated nucleated cell counts. Produced via immunoSEQ multiplex PCR; TCRdb's table is partial and in-frame only. V and J calls and clone size follow that table, whereas D and trimming were derived from the DNA. This sample carries approximately 190,000 clones, 84% of them seen once, and the ten largest clones take about 5.1%. The source is a woman in her 70s with active or convalescent COVID-19. The sample taken for sequencing was peripheral blood. This rearrangement joins TRBV6-5 to TRBJ2-3, with a possible D match to TRBD1 (5 bases). The CDR3 DNA reads as TGTGCCAGCAGTTACTCACAGGAAGTAACGCAGTATTTT. As protein: CASSYSQEVTQYF.